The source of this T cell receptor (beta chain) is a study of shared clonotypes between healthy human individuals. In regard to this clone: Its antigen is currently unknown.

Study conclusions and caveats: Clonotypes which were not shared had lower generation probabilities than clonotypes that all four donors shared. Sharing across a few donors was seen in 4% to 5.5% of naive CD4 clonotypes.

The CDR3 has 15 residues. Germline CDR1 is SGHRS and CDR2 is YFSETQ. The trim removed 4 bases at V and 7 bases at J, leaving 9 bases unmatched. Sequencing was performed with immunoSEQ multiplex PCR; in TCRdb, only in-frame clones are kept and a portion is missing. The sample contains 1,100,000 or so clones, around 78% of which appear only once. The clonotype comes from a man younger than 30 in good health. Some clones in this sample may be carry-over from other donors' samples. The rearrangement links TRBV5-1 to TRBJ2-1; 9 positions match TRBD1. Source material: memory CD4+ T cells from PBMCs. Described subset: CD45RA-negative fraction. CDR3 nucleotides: TGCGCCAGCAGCCCAGGACAGGGGTATGGTAATGAGCAGTTCTTC. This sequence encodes CASSPGQGYGNEQFF.